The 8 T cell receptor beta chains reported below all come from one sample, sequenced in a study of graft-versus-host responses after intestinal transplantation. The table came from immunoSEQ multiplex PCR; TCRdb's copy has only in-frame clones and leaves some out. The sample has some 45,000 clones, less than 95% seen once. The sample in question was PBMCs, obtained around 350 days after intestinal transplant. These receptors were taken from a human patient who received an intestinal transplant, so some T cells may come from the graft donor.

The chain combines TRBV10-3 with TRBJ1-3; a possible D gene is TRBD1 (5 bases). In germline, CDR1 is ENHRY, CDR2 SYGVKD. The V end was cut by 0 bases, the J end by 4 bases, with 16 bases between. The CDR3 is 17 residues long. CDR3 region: CAISESGLGGIGNTIYF. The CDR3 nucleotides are TGTGCCATCAGTGAGTCCGGTCTGGGGGGGATCGGAAACACCATATATTTT.

The CDR3 protein is CASSSTRRVISEAFF. CDR3 sequence (DNA): TGTGCCAGTAGTTCGACCCGGAGAGTCATAAGTGAAGCTTTCTTT. The genes are TRBV19 and TRBJ1-1, with D hard to call. Trimming shortened V by 5 bases and J by 7 bases, and 20 bases separated the two germline ends. This CDR3 has 15 residues. Germline V lookup: CDR1 LNHDA, CDR2 SQIVND (reference sequence).

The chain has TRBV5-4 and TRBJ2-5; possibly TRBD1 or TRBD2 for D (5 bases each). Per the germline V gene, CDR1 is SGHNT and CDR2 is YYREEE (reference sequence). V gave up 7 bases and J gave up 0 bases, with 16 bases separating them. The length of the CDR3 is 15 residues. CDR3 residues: CASGPLEGYQETQYF. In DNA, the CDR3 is TGTGCCAGCGGACCTCTCGAGGGGTACCAAGAGACCCAGTACTTC.

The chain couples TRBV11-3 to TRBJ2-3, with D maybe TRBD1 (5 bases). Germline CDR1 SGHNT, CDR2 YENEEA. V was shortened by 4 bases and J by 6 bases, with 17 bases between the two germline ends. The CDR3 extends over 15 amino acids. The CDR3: CASSSDLTDTDTQYF. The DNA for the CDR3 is TGTGCCAGCAGCTCCGACTTAACGGACACGGATACGCAGTATTTT.

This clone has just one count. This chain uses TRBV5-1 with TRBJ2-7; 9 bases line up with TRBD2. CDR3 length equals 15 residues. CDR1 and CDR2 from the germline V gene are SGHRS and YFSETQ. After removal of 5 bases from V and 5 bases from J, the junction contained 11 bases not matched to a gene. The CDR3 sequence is CASRIGGGARNEQYF. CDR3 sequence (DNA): TGCGCCAGCAGGATAGGCGGGGGGGCCCGGAACGAGCAGTACTTC. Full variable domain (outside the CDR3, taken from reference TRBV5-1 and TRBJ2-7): KAGVTQTPRYLIKTRGQQVTLSCSPISGHRSVSWYQQTPGQGLQFLFEYFSETQRNKGNFPGRFSGRQFSNSRSEMNVSTLELGDSALYLCASRIGGGARNEQYFGPGTRLTVT.

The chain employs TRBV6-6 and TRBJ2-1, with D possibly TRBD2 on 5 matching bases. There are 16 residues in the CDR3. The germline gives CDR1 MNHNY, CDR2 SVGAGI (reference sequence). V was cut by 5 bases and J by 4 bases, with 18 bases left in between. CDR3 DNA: TGTGCCAGCAGTGTTGGACTGGGAAATCCTTACAATGAGCAGTTCTTC. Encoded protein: CASSVGLGNPYNEQFF.

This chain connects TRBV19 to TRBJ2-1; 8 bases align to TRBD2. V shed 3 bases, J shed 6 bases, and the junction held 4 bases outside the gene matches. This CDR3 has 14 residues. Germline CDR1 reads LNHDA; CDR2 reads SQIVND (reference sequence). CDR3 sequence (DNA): TGTGCCAGTAGTATCCGGGGGGGGCTCAATGAGCAGTTCTTC. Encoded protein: CASSIRGGLNEQFF.

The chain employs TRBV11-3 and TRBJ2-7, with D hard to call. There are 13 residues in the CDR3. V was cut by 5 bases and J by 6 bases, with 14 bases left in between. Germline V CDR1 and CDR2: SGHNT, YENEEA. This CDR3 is CASSPFRNAEQYF. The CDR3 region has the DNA TGTGCCAGCAGCCCCTTCAGGAACGCCGAGCAGTACTTC.